The 12 T cell receptor beta chains listed next were all sequenced from one sample in a study of shared clonotypes between healthy human individuals. TCRdb's copy holds only in-frame clones and misses some; the assay was immunoSEQ multiplex PCR. The sample lists 900,000 to 1,200,000 clones; around 78% were seen once. Sample: memory CD4+ T cells from PBMCs. The subset denotes: CD45RA-negative fraction. These receptors originate from a man younger than 30 in good health. Some clones in this sample may be carry-over from other donors' samples.

This clone has just one count. The gene calls are TRBV5-4 and TRBJ2-5; 15 positions match TRBD2. The CDR3 has 17 residues. Germline trimming cut 4 bases from V and 2 bases from J; bases unmatched to any gene: 6. CDR1 is SGHNT, CDR2 YYREEE, per germline (reference sequence). The CDR3 spells CASSPGTSGRRQETQYF. The CDR3 bases are TGTGCCAGCAGCCCCGGGACTAGCGGGAGGAGGCAAGAGACCCAGTACTTC.

In regard to this clone: One base away lies a much larger clone, so this may be a sequencing read error. This chain uses TRBV7-3 with TRBJ2-1; D uncertain. This CDR3 has 13 amino acids. Trimming removed 1 base from V and 5 bases from J, with 6 bases in between. The V gene's germline CDR1 is SGHTA and CDR2 FQGTGA. CDR3 coding DNA: TGTGCCAGCAGCTTAAACAGAAACAATGAGCAGTTCTTC. This codes for CASSLNRNNEQFF.

This chain uses TRBV30 with TRBJ2-2; D not certain. This CDR3 spans 16 amino acids. Germline V gene lookup returns CDR1 GTSNPN and CDR2 SVGIG (reference sequence). Trimming shortened V by 6 bases and J by 0 bases, and 17 bases separated the two germline ends. The CDR3 nucleotides are TGTGCCTGCCACATGGGTGAGGCCCCGAACACCGGGGAGCTGTTTTTT. It yields the protein CACHMGEAPNTGELFF.

The chain links TRBV5-1 to TRBJ2-4; D might be TRBD1 or TRBD2, each matching 5 bases. Trimming took off 0 bases at V and 6 bases at J, with 10 bases between the two ends. This CDR3 is 14 amino acids long. The germline gives CDR1 SGHRS, CDR2 YFSETQ. The CDR3 reads CASSLEGTGNIQYF. The CDR3 nucleotides read TGCGCCAGCAGCTTGGAAGGGACGGGAAACATTCAGTACTTC.

This clone was detected ten times or more. This chain uses TRBV28 with TRBJ2-7; D gene ambiguous. Germline V gene data show CDR1 as MDHEN and CDR2 as SYDVKM. The ends were cut back, 3 bases at V and 2 bases at J, with 8 bases in the middle. CDR3 length: 13 amino acids. CDR3 sequence: CASSFIAAYEQYF. For the CDR3, the DNA is TGTGCCAGCAGTTTTATAGCTGCCTACGAGCAGTACTTC.

J is TRBJ2-2 and V is TRBV5-5; possibly TRBD2 for D (5 bases). The ends were cut back, 1 base at V and 2 bases at J, with 9 bases in the middle. The CDR3 runs 15 residues. Germline-derived CDR1 and CDR2 are SGHKS and YYEKEE (reference sequence). The CDR3 DNA follows: TGTGCCAGCAGCTTGTGGGGAGACAACACCGGGGAGCTGTTTTTT. It codes for CASSLWGDNTGELFF.

This chain uses TRBV6-6 with TRBJ1-1, with TRBD1 matching 7 bases. CDR1 and CDR2 from the germline V gene are MNHNY and SVGAGI (reference sequence). The CDR3 is 13 amino acids. With 9 bases clipped from V and 5 bases from J, the junction kept 9 bases outside the gene matches. The CDR3 nucleotides read TGTGCCAGTTCCAGGGGGTCGGGGACTGAAGCTTTCTTT. Protein product: CASSRGSGTEAFF.

The chain has TRBV7-2 and TRBJ2-7; 7 positions agree with TRBD2. The CDR3 contains 15 residues. The germline gives CDR1 SGHTA, CDR2 FQGNSA. With V trimmed by 5 bases and J by 7 bases, 14 bases remained unmatched. CDR3 loop: CASSAYSGPGGEQYF. CDR3 DNA: TGTGCCAGCAGCGCCTACTCCGGTCCGGGGGGAGAGCAGTACTTC.

The genes are TRBV6-1 and TRBJ2-6; possibly TRBD1 or TRBD2 for D (5 bases each). The CDR3 consists of 15 residues. V lost 5 bases and J lost 0, with 8 bases in between. Germline V gene data show CDR1 as MNHNS and CDR2 as SASEGT. The CDR3 region is CASSFGTSGANVLTF. The CDR3 DNA sequence: TGTGCCAGCAGTTTCGGGACCTCTGGGGCCAACGTCCTGACTTTC.

The V and J genes are TRBV11-3 and TRBJ2-7, with TRBD2 matching over 12 bases. Looked up from germline, CDR1 is SGHNT and CDR2 is YENEEA. J gave up 0 bases and V 5 bases, and 5 bases lay outside the gene matches. The CDR3 is 16 residues long. The CDR3 reads CASSRTGLAGSYEQYF. The DNA of the CDR3 is TGTGCCAGCAGCCGAACGGGACTAGCGGGCTCCTACGAGCAGTACTTC. Complete variable domain (other parts from reference TRBV11-3 and TRBJ2-7): EAGVVQSPRYKIIEKKQPVAFWCNPISGHNTLYWYLQNLGQGPELLIRYENEEAVDDSQLPKDRFSAERLKGVDSTLKIQPAELGDSAVYLCASSRTGLAGSYEQYFGPGTRLTVT.

V gene TRBV19 combines with J gene TRBJ2-5; 8 bases fit TRBD1. Germline assignment: CDR1 LNHDA and CDR2 SQIVND (reference sequence). The CDR3 is 16 amino acids. V shed 3 bases, J shed 8 bases, and the junction held 14 bases outside the gene matches. The CDR3 nucleotides are TGTGCCAGTAGTATGATTGGACAGGGCGAATCCGCAACCCAGTACTTC. Translating it yields CASSMIGQGESATQYF.

This chain uses TRBV9 with TRBJ2-2, with D possibly matching TRBD2 (6 bases). The CDR3 covers 18 residues. With 3 bases removed from V and 2 bases from J, the gap between germline ends came to 20 bases. Germline values: CDR1 SGDLS, CDR2 YYNGEE. The CDR3 spells CASSDSPGVSYNTGELFF. The CDR3 bases are TGTGCCAGCAGCGATTCTCCGGGGGTATCATACAACACCGGGGAGCTGTTTTTT.